The clone carrying this TCR beta chain was counted a few times. Its cognate antigen is unknown. Every donor provided one heparinised blood draw, which averaged approximately 120 mL. This entry comes from a study of beta chain features in type 1 diabetes. Study-level findings and limits: Fewer insertions but more deletions were seen at VDJ junctions in type 1 diabetes patients.

Germline values: CDR1 SQVTM, CDR2 ANQGSEA. The CDR3 sequence is 11 residues long. The V and J ends lost 5 bases and 8 bases respectively, with 9 bases between them. cDNA synthesis used the whole RNA isolate, giving expressed TCRB sequences. The assay was immunoSEQ multiplex PCR, and TCRdb's table has in-frame clones only and misses some. The sample has 350,000 to 450,000 clones; approximately 15% are singletons. The TCR comes from a man aged 25 to 40 in good health. Sequencing was performed on naive CD4+ T cells from blood. The chain carries TRBV29-1 and TRBJ1-4; the D is unclear. The CDR3 nucleotides are TGCAGCGTTCGGATAGGGGAAAAACTGTTTTTT. Protein product: CSVRIGEKLFF.